This TCR beta chain comes out of a study of blood T cells in healthy people across ages. Germline CDR1 reads DFQATT; CDR2 reads SNEGSKA (reference sequence). The CDR3 loop spans 12 amino acids. The use of a sample-barcoded 5' primer and a J-beta primer mix characterized a second PCR of roughly 6 to 11 cycles. TCRdb independently ran MiXCR on the 5' RACE reads; one entry per CDR3 protein. The repertoire includes about 750,000 distinct CDR3 sequences, around half of them detected once, and 40% to 50% sits in the top ten. The sequence was collected from a man older than 75 in good health. Sequenced material: blood. V and J are TRBV20-1 and TRBJ2-5; D gene ambiguous. This chain's CDR3 is CRAPSLGETQYF. CDR3 DNA sequence: TGCAGGGCTCCCAGTCTGGGGGAGACCCAGTACTTC.